These 21 T cell receptor beta chains originate from one sample sequenced in a study of T cell responses to AZD1222 COVID-19 vaccine (dated by TCRdb to 2020 to 2023). The library was produced with the immunoSEQ multiplex PCR assay. TCRdb carries this immuneACCESS record with in-frame sequences only. Its versions omit some clonotypes, under half of them owing to an unresolved V gene in the studies checked, with the rest unexplained. This sample has under 200,000 clones in its table, and 88% of those were observed once. Approximately 4.3% of the sample goes to the ten largest clones. The meaning of the sample's time point label: about 28 days (+/-7) after the second vaccine dose. The starting material was peripheral blood, obtained 28 days after the second AZD1222 dose. The receptors stem from an adult who received the AZD1222 COVID-19 vaccine.

The rearrangement joins TRBV10-2 to TRBJ2-2; the match to TRBD2 covers 10 bases. Germline values: CDR1 WSHSY, CDR2 SAAADI. The CDR3 extends over 15 amino acids. The J segment lost 4 bases and the V segment lost 6 bases, leaving 5 bases of the junction unmatched. The CDR3 loop is CASRPSGGGTGELFF. For the CDR3, the DNA is TGCGCCAGCAGGCCTAGCGGGGGTGGCACCGGGGAGCTGTTTTTT.

This chain connects TRBV2 to TRBJ2-7; D unresolved. The ends were cut back, 6 bases at V and 7 bases at J, with 7 bases in the middle. CDR1 SNHLY and CDR2 FYNNEI come from the germline V gene. This CDR3 has 10 residues. The CDR3 nucleotides are TGTGCCAGCAGGATAGGTGAGCAGTACTTC. Encoded protein: CASRIGEQYF. Supplemented by reference TRBV2 and TRBJ2-7, the full variable domain reads EPEVTQTPSHQVTQMGQEVILRCVPISNHLYFYWYRQILGQKVEFLVSFYNNEISEKSEIFDDQFSVERPDGSNFTLKIRSTKLEDSAMYFCASRIGEQYFGPGTRLTVT.

On this clone: In the same sample, other DNA sequences code for this CDR3. The chain links TRBV6-5 to TRBJ1-5; D remains unclear. The CDR3 covers 13 residues. V lost 4 bases, J lost 0 bases, and 4 bases lay in between. CDR1 MNHEY and CDR2 SVGAGI come from the germline V gene. CDR3 coding DNA: TGTGCCAGCAGTTCGTATAGCAATCAGCCCCAGCATTTT. Protein sequence: CASSSYSNQPQHF.

J is TRBJ1-3 and V is TRBV10-2; 9 positions match TRBD1. With 5 bases clipped from V and 1 base from J, the junction kept 15 bases outside the gene matches. The CDR3 is 19 amino acids. Germline V gene sequence: CDR1 WSHSY, CDR2 SAAADI. DNA of the CDR3: TGCGCCAGCAGTTTTTTTCCGGGACAGGGATTTACTTCTGGAAACACCATATATTTT. This translates into CASSFFPGQGFTSGNTIYF.

V is TRBV4-1 and J is TRBJ1-5; 9 bases map to TRBD1. V was pared by 6 bases and J by 7 bases, with 4 bases of the junction left unmatched. CDR3 length: 13 amino acids. Germline CDR1 and CDR2: MGHRA and YSYEKL. The CDR3 nucleotides are TGCGCCAGCAGTGATACAGGGGGCCAGCCCCAGCATTTT. Translation gives CASSDTGGQPQHF.

CDR3 sequence (DNA): TGTGCCAGTATGGCGCCAGGGACCGACTATGGCTACACCTTC. It encodes CASMAPGTDYGYTF. This chain uses TRBV19 with TRBJ1-2; tentatively, D is TRBD1 (5 bases). There are 14 residues in the CDR3. Trimming took 7 bases from V and 3 from J, leaving 15 bases between them. CDR1 LNHDA and CDR2 SQIVND come from the germline V gene (reference sequence). Variable domain in full (rest from reference TRBV19 and TRBJ1-2): DGGITQSPKYLFRKEGQNVTLSCEQNLNHDAMYWYRQDPGQGLRLIYYSQIVNDFQKGDIAEGYSVSREKKESFPLTVTSAQKNPTAFYLCASMAPGTDYGYTFGSGTRLTVV.

Concerning this clone itself: Other DNA sequences in the sample encode the same CDR3. As DNA, the CDR3 is TGTGCCAGCAGGACGGGGAACACTGAAGCTTTCTTT. Translating gives CASRTGNTEAFF. The chain has TRBV6-5 and TRBJ1-1; D gene uncertain. The V end was cut by 6 bases, the J end by 1 base, with 6 bases between. Germline V gene sequence: CDR1 MNHEY, CDR2 SVGAGI. The CDR3 is made up of 12 amino acids.

The gene calls are TRBV7-9 and TRBJ1-6; D unclear. Trimming pared 3 bases from V and 7 bases from J, leaving 4 bases between. Germline V gene lookup returns CDR1 SEHNR and CDR2 FQNEAQ (reference sequence). The CDR3 covers 12 residues. The CDR3, as DNA: TGTGCCAGCAGCTTCCTGAATTCACCCCTCCACTTT. It translates to CASSFLNSPLHF. Using reference TRBV7-9 and TRBJ1-6 for the parts outside the CDR3, the full variable domain is DTGVSQNPRHKITKRGQNVTFRCDPISEHNRLYWYRQTLGQGPEFLTYFQNEAQLEKSRLLSDRFSAERPKGSFSTLEIQRTEQGDSAMYLCASSFLNSPLHFGNGTRLTVT.

The CDR3 loop reads CASSLEQGIFSYNEQFF. CDR3 DNA: TGCGCCAGCAGCTTGGAGCAGGGGATATTCTCCTACAATGAGCAGTTCTTC. This sequence joins TRBV5-1 and TRBJ2-1; D may be TRBD1 (6 bases). V dropped 0 bases and J dropped 0 bases, with 13 bases sitting between them. Germline CDR1 reads SGHRS; CDR2 reads YFSETQ. This CDR3 region has 17 residues. Using reference TRBV5-1 and TRBJ2-1 for the parts outside the CDR3, the full variable domain is KAGVTQTPRYLIKTRGQQVTLSCSPISGHRSVSWYQQTPGQGLQFLFEYFSETQRNKGNFPGRFSGRQFSNSRSEMNVSTLELGDSALYLCASSLEQGIFSYNEQFFGPGTRLTVL.

The chain couples TRBV4-3 to TRBJ2-4, with TRBD1 as a possible D gene (6 bases). With 2 bases removed from V and 7 bases from J, the gap between germline ends came to 9 bases. The length of the CDR3 is 13 residues. Germline values: CDR1 LGHNA, CDR2 YSLEER. Here the CDR3 reads CASSQNTGNIQYF. CDR3 sequence (DNA): TGCGCCAGCAGCCAAAACACAGGGAACATTCAGTACTTC.

The chain links TRBV27 to TRBJ2-6; no definite D call. The V gene lost 6 bases and the J gene lost 0 bases, with 12 bases spanning the gap. The CDR3 sequence is 16 residues long. Germline CDR1 MNHEY, CDR2 SMNVEV (reference sequence). CDR3 sequence reads: CASSERAASGANVLTF. The CDR3 coding sequence is TGTGCCAGCAGCGAAAGGGCTGCCTCTGGGGCCAACGTCCTGACTTTC.

The CDR3 loop is CASSERGREDTQYF. For the CDR3, the DNA is TGTGCCAGCAGCGAGCGGGGGCGGGAAGATACGCAGTATTTT. The chain recombines TRBV11-3 with TRBJ2-3; TRBD2 matches at 8 bases. CDR1 SGHNT and CDR2 YENEEA come from the germline V gene. V shed 5 bases and J 5 bases; nucleotides not matched to a gene: 6. This CDR3 is 14 amino acids long. The full variable domain, rest sourced from reference TRBV11-3 and TRBJ2-3, is EAGVVQSPRYKIIEKKQPVAFWCNPISGHNTLYWYLQNLGQGPELLIRYENEEAVDDSQLPKDRFSAERLKGVDSTLKIQPAELGDSAVYLCASSERGREDTQYFGPGTRLTVL.

V gene TRBV30 combines with J gene TRBJ1-1; D is ambiguous. With 0 bases removed from V and 4 bases from J, the gap between germline ends came to 9 bases. Germline V CDR1 and CDR2: GTSNPN, SVGIG (reference sequence). The CDR3 has 13 residues. For the CDR3, the DNA is TGTGCCTGGAGTGTAGTGGGCTCCACTGAAGCTTTCTTT. This gives the protein CAWSVVGSTEAFF. Based on the CDR3 plus reference TRBV30 and TRBJ1-1, the full variable domain is SQTIHQWPATLVQPVGSPLSLECTVEGTSNPNLYWYRQAAGRGLQLLFYSVGIGQISSEVPQNLSASRPQDRQFILSSKKLLLSDSGFYLCAWSVVGSTEAFFGQGTRLTVV.

This clone showed up just a few times. The chain combines TRBV13 with TRBJ1-1; D unresolved. The V gene's germline CDR1 is PRHDT and CDR2 FYEKMQ (reference sequence). CDR3 length: 13 residues. Trimming removed 6 bases at V and 0 bases at J, with 8 bases between. The DNA for the CDR3 is TGTGCCAGCAGAGGCGGATTGAACACTGAAGCTTTCTTT. Protein sequence: CASRGGLNTEAFF.

The CDR3 region has the DNA TGTGCCAGCAGTTTTATGGGGGTTAGTAGCAATCAGCCCCAGCATTTT. Translation: CASSFMGVSSNQPQHF. V is TRBV28 and J is TRBJ1-5; a possible D gene is TRBD1 (5 bases). The V gene lost 3 bases and the J gene lost 0 bases, with 12 bases spanning the gap. Germline V gene lookup returns CDR1 MDHEN and CDR2 SYDVKM. CDR3 size: 16 residues.

This clone was seen only once. The chain recombines TRBV7-9 with TRBJ2-5, with 8 positions matching TRBD2. The trim removed 3 bases at V and 2 bases at J, leaving 2 bases unmatched. CDR3 length equals 14 residues. Germline V gene lookup returns CDR1 SEHNR and CDR2 FQNEAQ (reference sequence). The CDR3 here is CASSFLAGQETQYF. As DNA, the CDR3 is TGTGCCAGCAGCTTTTTAGCGGGGCAAGAGACCCAGTACTTC.

This chain uses TRBV11-2 with TRBJ2-7; D perhaps matches TRBD1 (6 bases). In germline, CDR1 is SGHAT, CDR2 FQNNGV. Trimming took 2 bases from V and 2 from J, leaving 10 bases between them. The CDR3 is made up of 14 amino acids. CDR3 DNA: TGTGCCAGCAGCTTACGAGGACAGCCCTACGAGCAGTACTTC. Protein product: CASSLRGQPYEQYF.

The chain joins TRBV9 to TRBJ1-6; weak D call: TRBD1 (5 bases). V lost 3 bases and J 7 bases, leaving 11 bases between the germline ends. The CDR3 sequence is 14 residues long. Germline CDR1 SGDLS, CDR2 YYNGEE. The CDR3 DNA follows: TGTGCCAGCAGCGCGGGGGGGAAGAATTCACCCCTCCACTTT. Its translation: CASSAGGKNSPLHF.

The J gene is TRBJ1-1, the V gene TRBV21-1; the table's D call TRBD1 went unverified against the DNA. TRBV21-1 is classified as a pseudogene. This CDR3 has 15 residues. CDR3 nucleotides: TGTGCCAGCAGCAGCGGAGACAGGGGGCACACTGAAGCTTTCTTT. Protein: CASSSGDRGHTEAFF.

This chain links TRBV3-1 (or the pseudogene TRBV3-2) with TRBJ2-7; 8 nucleotides agree with TRBD1. Germline V gene lookup returns CDR1 LGHDT and CDR2 YNNKEL (reference sequence). J was trimmed by 3 bases and V by 3 bases; bases with no gene match: 4. The CDR3 is made up of 14 amino acids. CDR3 coding DNA: TGTGCCAGCAGCCAGCAGGGGGCTGGCTACGAGCAGTACTTC. It encodes CASSQQGAGYEQYF.

V is TRBV6-1 and J is TRBJ1-1; possibly TRBD1 for D (6 bases). Looked up from germline, CDR1 is MNHNS and CDR2 is SASEGT. CDR3 length: 16 amino acids. V lost 2 bases to trimming and J lost 0 bases, with 13 bases between them. The CDR3 region is CASSELGRGVNTEAFF. For the CDR3, the DNA is TGTGCCAGCAGTGAACTGGGCAGGGGCGTGAACACTGAAGCTTTCTTT.